These 5 T cell receptor beta chains originate from one sample sequenced in a study of blood T cell repertoires in COVID-19. Method: immunoSEQ multiplex PCR; TCRdb's copy keeps in-frame clones and lacks some. Among around 400,000 clones listed, just over 90% were seen once. The source material was PBMCs or T cells enriched from blood (not recorded which). The receptors were gathered from a woman aged 40 to 49 who had been exposed to COVID-19.

The chain carries TRBV19 and TRBJ2-3, with 9 bases aligning to TRBD1. Per germline, CDR1 LNHDA and CDR2 SQIVND (reference sequence). CDR3 length: 19 amino acids. Germline trimming cut 3 bases from V and 2 bases from J; bases unmatched to any gene: 15. The CDR3 reads CASSMGTGNLISYTDTQYF. CDR3 DNA: TGTGCCAGTAGTATGGGGACAGGGAACCTCATATCCTACACAGATACGCAGTATTTT.

V gene TRBV7-9 combines with J gene TRBJ1-2; tentative D call: TRBD1 (6 bases). The CDR3 has 13 amino acids. Germline CDR1 is SEHNR and CDR2 is FQNEAQ (reference sequence). The ends were cut back, 5 bases at V and 8 bases at J, with 15 bases in the middle. Here the CDR3 DNA reads TGTGCCAGCAGCCCGGCGGGGGCGGAAGGCTACACCTTC. Amino acids: CASSPAGAEGYTF.

This sequence joins TRBV29-1 and TRBJ2-5; 7 bases are shared with TRBD2. This CDR3 region has 12 residues. Germline V CDR1 and CDR2: SQVTM, ANQGSEA. V shed 7 bases, J shed 5 bases, and the junction held 7 bases outside the gene matches. This chain's CDR3 is CSAWGGEETQYF. The CDR3 bases are TGCAGCGCGTGGGGGGGAGAGGAGACCCAGTACTTC.

The rearrangement joins TRBV11-3 to TRBJ2-1; TRBD2 agrees at 13 bases. This CDR3 is built from 15 residues. V lost 5 bases to trimming and J lost 7 bases; unmatched junction nucleotides: 5. Germline V gives CDR1 SGHNT, CDR2 YENEEA. CDR3 sequence (DNA): TGTGCCAGCAGCGCAAGGACTAGCGGGAGTAATGAGCAGTTCTTC. It encodes CASSARTSGSNEQFF. The variable domain in full, with the rest retrieved from reference TRBV11-3 and TRBJ2-1, is EAGVVQSPRYKIIEKKQPVAFWCNPISGHNTLYWYLQNLGQGPELLIRYENEEAVDDSQLPKDRFSAERLKGVDSTLKIQPAELGDSAVYLCASSARTSGSNEQFFGPGTRLTVL.

The chain is built from TRBV25-1 and TRBJ1-2; no firm D call. The V gene lost 2 bases and the J gene lost 3 bases, with 10 bases spanning the gap. Germline values: CDR1 MGHDK, CDR2 SYGVNS. The CDR3 runs to 14 residues. As DNA, the CDR3 is TGTGCCAGCAGTGAACTGACTCGCGACTATGGCTACACCTTC. It encodes CASSELTRDYGYTF.